The 32 T cell receptor beta chains below all came from one sample that was sequenced in a study of Graves' ophthalmopathy and Graves' hyperthyroidism. Researchers took RNA transcripts and amplified TCR beta CDR3 regions from them. Following a first-round RT-PCR that used HTBI primers, a second-round multiplex PCR was carried out. TCRdb reprocessed the multiplex PCR reads via MiXCR and lists one record per CDR3 protein. The profile shows approximately 700,000 distinct CDR3 sequences, approximately 40% of them singletons. The sample was peripheral blood. The receptors stem from an adult man with Graves' ophthalmopathy.

For this clonotype: A much larger clone differs from this one at a single base, so this may be a read error. The CDR3 sequence: CASSALTGDAQAFF. CDR3 nucleotides: TGTGCCAGCAGCGCATTGACAGGGGATGCTCAAGCTTTCTTT. The chain has TRBV7-9 and TRBJ1-1, with 8 positions matching TRBD1. V lost 5 bases and J lost 9; bases outside the gene matches: 11. Germline CDR1 is SEHNR and CDR2 is FQNEAQ (reference sequence). The CDR3 has 14 amino acids.

The rearrangement links TRBV11-2 to TRBJ2-7, with 8 bases lining up with TRBD1. Trimming cost V 6 bases and J 7 bases; bases outside gene matches: 14. The CDR3 runs 15 residues. Germline V CDR1 and CDR2: SGHAT, FQNNGV. CDR3 bases: TGTGCCAGCAGTTTTTCAGACCACAGGGGGATGGAGCAGTACTTC. Its translation: CASSFSDHRGMEQYF.

The chain recombines TRBV6-6 with TRBJ1-5, with D hard to call. The germline CDR1 and CDR2 sequences are MNHNY and SVGAGI (reference sequence). Trimming shortened V by 1 base and J by 0 bases, and 10 bases separated the two germline ends. This CDR3 has 16 amino acids. CDR3 DNA sequence: TGTGCCAGCAGTTACTTGTCAGCTTATAGCAATCAGCCCCAGCATTTT. This translates into CASSYLSAYSNQPQHF.

The chain employs TRBV25-1 and TRBJ2-2, with D unresolved. CDR3 length: 13 residues. Trimming left V 7 bases short and J 4 bases short, with 10 bases between. Germline CDR1 MGHDK, CDR2 SYGVNS. The CDR3 protein is CASTGVSTGELFF. CDR3 DNA: TGTGCCAGCACTGGCGTTTCCACCGGGGAGCTGTTTTTT.

This clonotype has a count of ten or more. CDR3 sequence (DNA): TGTGCCAGCAGTTCCCGAGTTCCCTCAGAGACCCAGTACTTC. Protein: CASSSRVPSETQYF. This chain uses TRBV25-1 with TRBJ2-5; no clear D. Germline V gene sequence: CDR1 MGHDK, CDR2 SYGVNS. The length of the CDR3 is 14 residues. V was shortened by 5 bases and J by 4 bases, with 14 bases between the two germline ends.

This clonotype was seen ten or more times. The CDR3 DNA reads TGTGCCAGCAGTGAATCGCAGGGGGCGTTCTACGAGCAGTACTTC. It encodes CASSESQGAFYEQYF. The rearrangement uses TRBV2 and TRBJ2-7, with 8 bases fitting TRBD1. The CDR3 spans 15 residues. Unmatched junction bases numbered 6, after V lost 2 bases and J lost 3 bases. Germline CDR1 reads SNHLY; CDR2 reads FYNNEI.

The table lists this clonotype with a few counts. This chain links TRBV7-2 with TRBJ1-6; D remains unclear. This CDR3 has 18 amino acids. From germline, CDR1 is SGHTA and CDR2 FQGNSA. V was trimmed by 5 bases and J by 7 bases, leaving 24 bases between them. CDR3 sequence: CASSPPRPRTEGNSPLHF. The CDR3 DNA reads as TGTGCCAGCAGCCCTCCCCGACCGAGGACTGAAGGGAATTCACCCCTCCACTTT.

This clonotype was seen only once. One base away lies a much larger clone, so this may be a sequencing read error. The chain is built from TRBV7-8 and TRBJ1-3; TRBD1 might be the D (6 bases). This CDR3 spans 17 amino acids. From germline, CDR1 is SGHVS and CDR2 FQNEAQ. CDR3 in amino acids: CASSTWDTRDDGNAIYF. In nucleotides, the CDR3 is TGTGCCAGCAGCACGTGGGACACCAGGGATGACGGAAACGCCATATATTTT.

J is TRBJ1-4 and V is TRBV2; no clear D. The ends were cut back, 5 bases at V and 5 bases at J, with 9 bases in the middle. The CDR3 has 13 amino acids. The germline CDR1 and CDR2 sequences are SNHLY and FYNNEI. CDR3 sequence: CASSSGRNEKLFF. CDR3 DNA sequence: TGTGCCAGCAGTTCGGGGAGGAATGAAAAACTGTTTTTT. The whole variable domain, remainder taken from reference TRBV2 and TRBJ1-4, is EPEVTQTPSHQVTQMGQEVILRCVPISNHLYFYWYRQILGQKVEFLVSFYNNEISEKSEIFDDQFSVERPDGSNFTLKIRSTKLEDSAMYFCASSSGRNEKLFFGSGTQLSVL.

This clonotype was recorded at least ten times. V usage is TRBV5-6 and J usage is TRBJ2-7, with 8 bases identical to TRBD2. This CDR3 has 12 amino acids. CDR1 is SGHDT and CDR2 is YYEEEE in the germline V gene. V lost 4 bases, J lost 6 bases, and 3 bases stayed unmatched. This CDR3 is CASSGTSREQYF. CDR3 DNA sequence: TGTGCCAGCAGCGGGACTAGTCGCGAGCAGTACTTC.

This clonotype occurred many times. The chain is built from TRBV20-1 and TRBJ2-5, with D possibly being TRBD2 (6 bases). V dropped 0 bases and J dropped 4 bases, with 15 bases sitting between them. This CDR3 is 15 amino acids long. CDR1 is DFQATT and CDR2 is SNEGSKA in the germline V gene (reference sequence). The CDR3 region is CSARDGSGGAETQYF. The CDR3 DNA reads as TGCAGTGCTAGAGATGGGTCCGGGGGAGCAGAGACCCAGTACTTC.

This rearrangement joins TRBV15 to TRBJ1-1, with D maybe TRBD1 (5 bases). V lost 0 bases and J lost 11, with 13 bases in between. The CDR3 is 13 residues long. The germline gives CDR1 LNHNV, CDR2 YYDKDF (reference sequence). Written as DNA, the CDR3 is TGTGCCACCAGCAGAGATCCGCAGGGAACGGCTTTCTTT. Translating it yields CATSRDPQGTAFF.

The CDR3 DNA reads TGTGCCAGTATTGACGGGAATAATGAAAAACTGTTTTTT. This encodes CASIDGNNEKLFF. V gene TRBV2 combines with J gene TRBJ1-4; D uncertain. With 9 bases removed from V and 4 bases from J, the gap between germline ends came to 12 bases. Germline V gene data show CDR1 as SNHLY and CDR2 as FYNNEI. The CDR3 has 13 residues.

This clonotype was seen many times. The chain is built from TRBV7-9 and TRBJ1-4; 8 bases fit TRBD1. V shed 5 bases and J 5 bases; nucleotides not matched to a gene: 4. Germline V lookup: CDR1 SEHNR, CDR2 FQNEAQ (reference sequence). The CDR3 loop spans 14 amino acids. CDR3: CASSPGQVNEKLFF. As DNA, the CDR3 is TGTGCCAGCAGCCCGGGACAGGTGAATGAAAAACTGTTTTTT.

The V call is TRBV2, the J call TRBJ2-5; maybe TRBD2 (5 bases). Trimming cost V 7 bases and J 7 bases, with 13 bases left between them. Germline V gene data show CDR1 as SNHLY and CDR2 as FYNNEI. The CDR3 is made up of 12 amino acids. The CDR3 coding sequence is TGTGCCAGCACCGGAGGAGCAGGGACCCAGTACTTC. This sequence encodes CASTGGAGTQYF.

This clonotype was observed at least ten times. The rearrangement uses TRBV10-2 and TRBJ2-5; 7 bases agree with TRBD1. This CDR3 spans 13 amino acids. The germline V gene has CDR1 WSHSY and CDR2 SAAADI. With V trimmed by 4 bases and J by 5 bases, 4 bases remained unmatched. The CDR3 loop reads CASSGQGVETQYF. The CDR3 nucleotides are TGCGCCAGCAGTGGACAGGGTGTGGAGACCCAGTACTTC.

The CDR3 loop is CASSSLAKGPSSYEQYF. Written as DNA, the CDR3 is TGTGCCAGCAGCTCCCTGGCTAAGGGGCCTTCTTCCTACGAGCAGTACTTC. V is TRBV10-3 and J is TRBJ2-7; the D gene is possibly TRBD1 (5 bases). This CDR3 region has 17 residues. Germline V gives CDR1 ENHRY, CDR2 SYGVKD. V gave up 10 bases and J gave up 1 base, with 26 bases separating them.

The chain recombines TRBV7-9 with TRBJ2-5; 7 positions match TRBD2. The CDR3 covers 15 residues. Germline lookup yields CDR1 SEHNR and CDR2 FQNEAQ (reference sequence). The V and J ends lost 4 bases and 5 bases, in that order; junction bases with no gene match: 10. The CDR3 DNA is TGTGCCAGCAGCTCCCTGGGAGGGGAAAAGGAGACCCAGTACTTC. As protein: CASSSLGGEKETQYF.

The table lists this clonotype with many counts. This chain links TRBV24-1 with TRBJ2-2, with 7 bases lining up with TRBD2. V shed 3 bases and J 4 bases; nucleotides not matched to a gene: 7. CDR3 length equals 16 residues. Germline CDR1 KGHDR, CDR2 SFDVKD. The CDR3 bases are TGTGCCACCAGTGATGCCGGGGGGAGACGCACCGGGGAGCTGTTTTTT. Translation gives CATSDAGGRRTGELFF.

At least ten counts were recorded for this clonotype. J is TRBJ1-1 and V is TRBV11-2; D not certain. This CDR3 is 15 amino acids long. Germline CDR1 and CDR2: SGHAT and FQNNGV. Trimming pared 1 base from V and 1 base from J, leaving 10 bases between. The CDR3 DNA follows: TGTGCCAGCAGCTTAGTCTCGGCAGCGAACACTGAAGCTTTCTTT. Protein product: CASSLVSAANTEAFF.

The J gene is TRBJ2-2, the V gene TRBV25-1; 9 bases align to TRBD2. Germline V gene lookup returns CDR1 MGHDK and CDR2 SYGVNS. The CDR3 sequence is 16 residues long. V lost 5 bases and J lost 7; bases outside the gene matches: 11. Written as DNA, the CDR3 is TGTGCCAGCAGTCCCCATGCGGGGGGGCAAGTCGGGGAGCTGTTTTTT. Encoded protein: CASSPHAGGQVGELFF.

This chain joins TRBV25-1 and TRBJ2-6, with 11 bases identical to TRBD2. CDR1 MGHDK and CDR2 SYGVNS come from the germline V gene. V lost 6 bases, J lost 4 bases, and 8 bases stayed unmatched. This CDR3 region has 17 residues. CDR3 bases: TGTGCCAGCAGACCACTAGCGGGAGTAAGAGGGGCCAACGTCCTGACTTTC. Its protein is CASRPLAGVRGANVLTF. Full variable domain (rest looked up from reference TRBV25-1 and TRBJ2-6): EADIYQTPRYLVIGTGKKITLECSQTMGHDKMYWYQQDPGMELHLIHYSYGVNSTEKGDLSSESTVSRIRTEHFPLTLESARPSHTSQYLCASRPLAGVRGANVLTFGAGSRLTVL.

This clonotype was counted between two and nine times. The chain uses TRBV20-1 and TRBJ1-1, with a tentative D call TRBD1 (5 bases). In germline, CDR1 is DFQATT, CDR2 SNEGSKA (reference sequence). This CDR3 contains 14 residues. V dropped 3 bases and J dropped 0 bases, with 11 bases sitting between them. The CDR3 loop is CSASPDSLNTEAFF. CDR3 sequence (DNA): TGCAGTGCTAGTCCCGACAGCTTGAACACTGAAGCTTTCTTT.

This clonotype was detected ten times or more. This chain uses TRBV2 with TRBJ2-5; 12 bases match TRBD2. The ends lost 7 bases at V and 5 bases at J; junction bases unmatched: 11. The germline CDR1 and CDR2 sequences are SNHLY and FYNNEI. This CDR3 has 16 amino acids. The CDR3 DNA follows: TGTGCCAGCACCGAAGGACTAGCGGGATCGGGGGAGACCCAGTACTTC. Amino acid sequence: CASTEGLAGSGETQYF.

In this sample, this clonotype turned up once. A much larger clone is a single base away; this may be a read error. V and J are TRBV7-6 and TRBJ1-1; 10 positions match TRBD1. Trimming removed 4 bases from V and 4 bases from J; junction bases left unmatched: 6. The CDR3 totals 15 residues. Germline V gene lookup returns CDR1 SGHVS and CDR2 FNYEAQ. This CDR3 is CASSSTGGTGTEAFF. The CDR3 DNA follows: TGTGCCAGCAGCTCGACAGGGGGCACAGGCACTGAAGCTTTCTTT.

The rearrangement uses TRBV7-9 and TRBJ1-1; 8 nucleotides line up with TRBD1. Germline V gives CDR1 SEHNR, CDR2 FQNEAQ (reference sequence). V gave up 3 bases and J gave up 7 bases; unmatched junction bases: 7. This CDR3 region has 14 residues. CDR3 coding DNA: TGTGCCAGCAGCTTGGGGACAGGAGGGGGTGAAGCTTTCTTT. Residues: CASSLGTGGGEAFF.

The chain recombines TRBV10-3 with TRBJ1-1, with no clear D. The V gene's germline CDR1 is ENHRY and CDR2 SYGVKD. The germline V and J ends were trimmed by 10 bases and 2 bases, with 14 bases remaining between them. This CDR3 has 13 amino acids. CDR3 nucleotides: TGTGCCAGCAGCGCCAAGACAAACACTGAAGCTTTCTTT. Its protein product is CASSAKTNTEAFF.

The chain combines TRBV7-9 with TRBJ1-3; tentatively, D is TRBD1 (6 bases). This CDR3 has 12 amino acids. V gave up 4 bases and J gave up 7 bases, with 8 bases separating them. Looked up from germline, CDR1 is SEHNR and CDR2 is FQNEAQ (reference sequence). The CDR3 sequence is CASSYGQNTIYF. In DNA form, the CDR3 reads TGTGCCAGCAGCTACGGACAGAACACCATATATTTT.

This clonotype has more than one count but fewer than ten. The rearrangement joins TRBV25-1 to TRBJ2-7; D gene ambiguous. V was shortened by 4 bases and J by 6 bases, with 16 bases between the two germline ends. The CDR3 spans 14 residues. Germline CDR1 reads MGHDK; CDR2 reads SYGVNS. This CDR3 reads CASSATGPTGEQYF. CDR3 sequence (DNA): TGTGCCAGCAGTGCTACCGGGCCGACGGGCGAGCAGTACTTC.

This rearrangement joins TRBV20-1 to TRBJ1-2; a possible D gene is TRBD1 (5 bases). Germline lookup yields CDR1 DFQATT and CDR2 SNEGSKA (reference sequence). V was clipped by 6 bases and J by 8 bases, with 28 bases between them. The CDR3 is 16 residues long. The CDR3 reads CSAKSRRVPPGEGYTF. The CDR3, as DNA: TGCAGTGCAAAAAGCCGCAGGGTTCCCCCGGGGGAAGGCTACACCTTC.

This clonotype was seen a handful of times. The chain employs TRBV20-1 and TRBJ2-7; TRBD1 agrees at 12 bases. Germline assignment: CDR1 DFQATT and CDR2 SNEGSKA (reference sequence). This CDR3 comprises 14 residues. V dropped 2 bases and J dropped 6; count of bases not matched to a gene: 5. CDR3 region: CSARSGTGGVEQYF. In nucleotides, the CDR3 is TGCAGTGCTAGATCCGGGACAGGGGGCGTCGAGCAGTACTTC.

The genes are TRBV9 and TRBJ2-7; 8 positions match TRBD2. The CDR3 runs to 15 residues. The trim removed 3 bases at V and 2 bases at J, leaving 7 bases unmatched. From germline, CDR1 is SGDLS and CDR2 YYNGEE. The CDR3: CASSARGGDTYEQYF. In nucleotides, the CDR3 is TGTGCCAGCAGCGCCCGGGGGGGAGATACCTACGAGCAGTACTTC.